Listed here are 27 T cell receptor beta chains from one sample, sequenced in a study of cytomegalovirus exposure and HLA in healthy donors. The repertoire was sequenced with immunoSEQ multiplex PCR; TCRdb's copy has only in-frame clones and lacks some. The sample records around 300,000 clones, around 87% being singletons. Sequencing was done on a sample of PBMCs. Receptors originate from a woman younger than 45 in good health and CMV-seropositive.

V is TRBV28 and J is TRBJ1-2, with a weak D call TRBD1 (5 bases). Germline V gene data show CDR1 as MDHEN and CDR2 as SYDVKM. This CDR3 comprises 20 residues. V was clipped by 4 bases and J by 1 base, with 28 bases between them. CDR3 amino acids: CASSSDEGTELLLINYGYTF. In nucleotides, the CDR3 is TGTGCCAGCAGTTCAGATGAAGGGACCGAACTACTCCTTATTAACTATGGCTACACCTTC.

This chain connects TRBV6-6 to TRBJ2-1; 8 nucleotides match TRBD1. J was trimmed by 7 bases and V by 6 bases; bases with no gene match: 14. In germline, CDR1 is MNHNY, CDR2 SVGAGI (reference sequence). The CDR3 runs to 16 residues. CDR3 residues: CASRPFSGTGNNEQFF. CDR3 in DNA: TGTGCCAGCAGACCATTCTCCGGGACAGGCAATAATGAGCAGTTCTTC.

The gene calls are TRBV28 and TRBJ2-2, with a weak D call TRBD1 (5 bases). The CDR3 has 15 residues. CDR1 is MDHEN and CDR2 is SYDVKM in the germline V gene. V was shortened by 5 bases and J by 5 bases, with 15 bases between the two germline ends. CDR3 coding DNA: TGTGCCAGCAGTCAAGGGGATTTAATTACCGGGGAGCTGTTTTTT. Protein product: CASSQGDLITGELFF. Using reference TRBV28 and TRBJ2-2 for the parts outside the CDR3, the full variable domain is DVKVTQSSRYLVKRTGEKVFLECVQDMDHENMFWYRQDPGLGLRLIYFSYDVKMKEKGDIPEGYSVSREKKERFSLILESASTNQTSMYLCASSQGDLITGELFFGEGSRLTVL.

V usage is TRBV4-2 and J usage is TRBJ2-2, with TRBD2 identical over 7 bases. The germline V gene encodes CDR1 LGHNA and CDR2 YNFKEQ. The J segment lost 6 bases and the V segment lost 5 bases, leaving 15 bases of the junction unmatched. CDR3 length: 17 residues. CDR3 in amino acids: CASSGGGGGRTSGELFF. CDR3 nucleotide sequence: TGTGCCAGCAGCGGGGGTGGTGGCGGGAGAACGTCCGGGGAGCTGTTTTTT.

The chain employs TRBV6-5 and TRBJ1-2; TRBD1 is a possible D gene (5 bases). The CDR3 runs to 13 residues. The ends were cut back, 8 bases at V and 8 bases at J, with 18 bases in the middle. Germline V lookup: CDR1 MNHEY, CDR2 SVGAGI. CDR3 nucleotide sequence: TGTGCCAGCCGACTCCAGGGAGTTTCCGGCTACACCTTC. It translates to CASRLQGVSGYTF.

The chain has TRBV4-2 and TRBJ2-7; the D call may be TRBD1 or TRBD2 (5 bases each). Germline CDR1 LGHNA, CDR2 YNFKEQ. V lost 0 bases and J lost 1, with 13 bases in between. The CDR3 length is 16 residues. CDR3 protein: CASSQDLGTRSYEQYF. The CDR3 region has the DNA TGTGCCAGCAGCCAAGATCTAGGGACGCGGTCCTACGAGCAGTACTTC.

This clone was detected only a few times. Other DNA sequences in the sample encode the same CDR3. V and J are TRBV20-1 and TRBJ2-5; no clear D. V lost 1 base, J lost 5 bases, and 2 bases lay in between. The germline gives CDR1 DFQATT, CDR2 SNEGSKA (reference sequence). The CDR3 spans 10 residues. The CDR3 region is CSARVETQYF. The CDR3 coding sequence is TGCAGTGCTAGAGTTGAGACCCAGTACTTC.

The CDR3 spells CASSVAGGFNEQFF. For the CDR3, the DNA is TGTGCCAGCAGCGTTGCGGGAGGATTCAATGAGCAGTTCTTC. This chain joins TRBV9 and TRBJ2-1; the match to TRBD2 covers 8 bases. Trimming cost V 2 bases and J 6 bases; bases outside gene matches: 4. Germline V gene sequence: CDR1 SGDLS, CDR2 YYNGEE. The CDR3 spans 14 residues.

V gene TRBV15 combines with J gene TRBJ2-7; the D is unclear. This CDR3 is built from 13 residues. V lost 3 bases to trimming and J lost 3 bases, with 9 bases between them. CDR1 is LNHNV, CDR2 YYDKDF, per germline (reference sequence). The CDR3 reads CATSSANNYEQYF. The CDR3 DNA is TGTGCCACCAGCAGTGCAAATAACTACGAGCAGTACTTC.

The rearrangement uses TRBV9 and TRBJ2-7, with TRBD2 identical over 8 bases. From germline, CDR1 is SGDLS and CDR2 YYNGEE. CDR3 size: 14 residues. Trimming cost V 3 bases and J 0 bases; bases outside gene matches: 2. The CDR3 DNA sequence: TGTGCCAGCAGCGCGAGCGGGGGCTCCTACGAGCAGTACTTC. The encoded protein is CASSASGGSYEQYF. Filled out from reference TRBV9 and TRBJ2-7, the complete variable domain reads DSGVTQTPKHLITATGQRVTLRCSPRSGDLSVYWYQQSLDQGLQFLIQYYNGEERAKGNILERFSAQQFPDLHSELNLSSLELGDSALYFCASSASGGSYEQYFGPGTRLTVT.

Comment on this clone: Within the sample, other DNA sequences also encode this same CDR3. V gene TRBV5-1 combines with J gene TRBJ2-7; the D is unclear. The CDR3 spans 11 residues. Trimming removed 5 bases at V and 1 base at J, with 4 bases between. Germline V gene data show CDR1 as SGHRS and CDR2 as YFSETQ. The CDR3 DNA follows: TGCGCCAGCAGTTCTTCCTACGAGCAGTACTTC. Amino acids: CASSSSYEQYF.

This clone was detected once. The genes are TRBV29-1 and TRBJ2-3; no clear D. V lost 0 bases, J lost 3 bases, and 7 bases lay in between. Per germline, CDR1 SQVTM and CDR2 ANQGSEA. This CDR3 is 13 amino acids long. The CDR3 loop is CSVEEPLTDTQYF. CDR3 coding DNA: TGCAGCGTTGAAGAACCATTAACAGATACGCAGTATTTT.

The rearrangement links TRBV7-2 to TRBJ2-7; TRBD2 is a possible D gene (5 bases). Germline lookup yields CDR1 SGHTA and CDR2 FQGNSA. This CDR3 is 11 amino acids long. Trimming left V 3 bases short and J 8 bases short, with 8 bases between. CDR3 nucleotides: TGTGCCAGCAGCTTTGACGGGAAGCAGTACTTC. Its translation: CASSFDGKQYF.

The chain uses TRBV27 and TRBJ2-1; 7 positions match TRBD2. In germline, CDR1 is MNHEY, CDR2 SMNVEV (reference sequence). This CDR3 is built from 15 residues. V was pared by 0 bases and J by 4 bases, with 3 bases of the junction left unmatched. CDR3 DNA: TGTGCCAGCAGTTTATCCGGACTAGGTTACAATGAGCAGTTCTTC. Translating gives CASSLSGLGYNEQFF.

The V and J genes are TRBV11-2 and TRBJ2-7, with D perhaps TRBD2 (5 bases). This CDR3 spans 17 amino acids. Trimming took off 5 bases at V and 5 bases at J, with 25 bases between the two ends. Germline CDR1 reads SGHAT; CDR2 reads FQNNGV. The CDR3 DNA sequence: TGTGCCAGCAGCCGGAGGTTTGGCAGGATGATAACCGACGAGCAGTACTTC. Translation: CASSRRFGRMITDEQYF. The whole variable domain, filled in from reference TRBV11-2 and TRBJ2-7, reads EAGVAQSPRYKIIEKRQSVAFWCNPISGHATLYWYQQILGQGPKLLIQFQNNGVVDDSQLPKDRFSAERLKGVDSTLKIQPAKLEDSAVYLCASSRRFGRMITDEQYFGPGTRLTVT.

J is TRBJ1-2 and V is TRBV5-6; 7 bases are a match to TRBD1. J was trimmed by 3 bases and V by 5 bases; bases with no gene match: 7. The CDR3 length is 14 residues. Looked up from germline, CDR1 is SGHDT and CDR2 is YYEEEE. DNA for the CDR3: TGTGCCAGCAGTACCGGGACAGCCTACTATGGCTACACCTTC. As protein: CASSTGTAYYGYTF.

This clone came up a few times. The chain carries TRBV7-9 and TRBJ2-5, with D perhaps matching TRBD1 or TRBD2 (5 bases each). The V end lost 3 bases, the J end lost 2 bases, and 13 bases lay between the germline ends. The CDR3 has 15 amino acids. The germline gives CDR1 SEHNR, CDR2 FQNEAQ (reference sequence). DNA for the CDR3: TGTGCCAGCAGCTTTGGGGACGGACGGCAAGAGACCCAGTACTTC. This sequence encodes CASSFGDGRQETQYF.

This clone has a handful of counts. The chain joins TRBV9 to TRBJ2-2, with D hard to call. V lost 0 bases, J lost 0 bases, and 9 bases lay in between. Germline-derived CDR1 and CDR2 are SGDLS and YYNGEE. This CDR3 spans 16 amino acids. CDR3 protein: CASSVGGVANTGELFF. CDR3 DNA sequence: TGTGCCAGCAGCGTAGGTGGGGTCGCGAACACCGGGGAGCTGTTTTTT. Combining the CDR3 with reference TRBV9 and TRBJ2-2 gives the whole variable domain DSGVTQTPKHLITATGQRVTLRCSPRSGDLSVYWYQQSLDQGLQFLIQYYNGEERAKGNILERFSAQQFPDLHSELNLSSLELGDSALYFCASSVGGVANTGELFFGEGSRLTVL.

This sequence joins TRBV27 and TRBJ2-2; unclear D gene. Germline CDR1 and CDR2: MNHEY and SMNVEV (reference sequence). This CDR3 contains 12 residues. V shed 6 bases and J shed 6 bases, with 8 bases lying between them. The CDR3 is CASSPNAGELFF. The CDR3 DNA sequence: TGTGCCAGCAGCCCTAATGCCGGGGAGCTGTTTTTT.

The rearrangement joins TRBV29-1 to TRBJ1-2; TRBD1 aligns across 7 bases. Per the germline V gene, CDR1 is SQVTM and CDR2 is ANQGSEA. The CDR3 is made up of 11 amino acids. J gave up 5 bases and V 4 bases, and 1 base lay outside the gene matches. The CDR3 nucleotides read TGCAGCGTTGCCAGGGGGTATGGCTACACCTTC. It yields the protein CSVARGYGYTF.

This clone was observed a handful of times. V usage is TRBV28 and J usage is TRBJ1-2, with TRBD1 as a possible D gene (5 bases). The length of the CDR3 is 14 residues. Germline CDR1 is MDHEN and CDR2 is SYDVKM. Trimming stripped 6 bases from V and 2 bases from J, with 13 bases between. The CDR3 DNA follows: TGTGCCAGCAGCCTCCCGGGACTGAACTATGGCTACACCTTC. Its translation: CASSLPGLNYGYTF.

This rearrangement joins TRBV19 to TRBJ1-4; TRBD1 agrees at 11 bases. Trimming took 0 bases from V and 2 from J; bases not matched to a gene: 17. The CDR3 length is 22 residues. Germline V gene sequence: CDR1 LNHDA, CDR2 SQIVND (reference sequence). The CDR3 DNA reads TGTGCCAGTAGTATAGATCCAAGGACAGGGGGCTCGTTGGCCGGGACTAATGAAAAACTGTTTTTT. It specifies CASSIDPRTGGSLAGTNEKLFF.

V and J are TRBV28 and TRBJ2-5; possibly TRBD2 for D (6 bases). V was shortened by 8 bases and J by 1 base, with 11 bases between the two germline ends. This CDR3 has 13 residues. The germline CDR1 and CDR2 sequences are MDHEN and SYDVKM. CDR3 protein: CASARGTQETQYF. The CDR3 DNA reads as TGTGCCAGCGCTCGGGGGACCCAAGAGACCCAGTACTTC.

This clone was picked up a small number of times. This rearrangement joins TRBV30 to TRBJ1-5; D is unclear. Germline lookup yields CDR1 GTSNPN and CDR2 SVGIG (reference sequence). The CDR3 is 14 residues long. V dropped 1 base and J dropped 6 bases, with 13 bases sitting between them. The CDR3 DNA reads TGTGCCTGGAGTGGCAGCGGGCGTGGTCAGCCCCAGCATTTT. Translating gives CAWSGSGRGQPQHF.

The CDR3 DNA reads as TGTGCCAGTGACTTTATAGGGGGGAGCACTGAAGCTTTCTTT. Translating it yields CASDFIGGSTEAFF. This chain uses TRBV9 with TRBJ1-1, with a weak D call TRBD1 (6 bases). The CDR3 totals 14 residues. The V and J ends lost 8 bases and 4 bases respectively, with 18 bases between them. Germline V gene sequence: CDR1 SGDLS, CDR2 YYNGEE.

The chain carries TRBV6-6 and TRBJ2-7, with D tentatively TRBD1 or TRBD2 (7 bases each). V gave up 7 bases and J gave up 2 bases, with 18 bases separating them. CDR1 and CDR2 from the germline V gene are MNHNY and SVGAGI (reference sequence). The CDR3 covers 15 residues. The CDR3 sequence is CASTYDQGGTYEQYF. CDR3 nucleotides: TGTGCCAGCACCTACGATCAGGGGGGGACCTACGAGCAGTACTTC.

This clone has a single count. Here the CDR3 reads CASGLTGASYNEQFF. CDR3 nucleotide sequence: TGTGCCAGCGGGCTGACAGGGGCCTCCTACAATGAGCAGTTCTTC. This sequence joins TRBV27 and TRBJ2-1, with 8 bases matching TRBD1. Per germline, CDR1 MNHEY and CDR2 SMNVEV (reference sequence). CDR3 length equals 15 residues. With V trimmed by 8 bases and J by 0 bases, 6 bases remained unmatched.